This T cell receptor beta chain was documented in a study of response to subunit inactivated influenza vaccine. MiXCR, run by TCRdb on the RT-PCR reads, gives a single entry per CDR3 protein. The sample records approximately 480,000 distinct CDR3 sequences, 9.5% to 12% being singletons. The germline V gene has CDR1 SGHRS and CDR2 YFSETQ. V shed 0 bases and J shed 1 base, with 7 bases lying between them. This CDR3 is 14 amino acids long. The clonotype was recovered from a man aged 45-60 years who received an inactivated influenza vaccine. The source material was PBMCs from blood, sampled about 40 days after vaccination. The chain employs TRBV5-1 and TRBJ2-5; D gene unclear. The CDR3 region is CASSLEAFQETQYF. The CDR3 coding sequence is TGCGCCAGCAGCTTGGAGGCGTTCCAAGAGACCCAGTACTTC.